This paragraph covers one T cell receptor beta chain sequence. Authors' processing steps: How many nucleated cells were present was estimated from reference gene primer amplification. The data were produced by immunoSEQ multiplex PCR, yet TCRdb's version contains in-frame clones alone and is incomplete. The V and J calls and clone size come from that table; D and trimming were worked out from the DNA. This repertoire shows about 92,000 clones, roughly 75% found once; its top ten account for 8.7%. Germline V lookup: CDR1 SGHAT, CDR2 FQNNGV. J was trimmed by 5 bases and V by 9 bases; bases with no gene match: 13. The CDR3 totals 15 residues. This record belongs to a study of blood T cell repertoires in COVID-19. In the study overall: Whether acute or convalescent, the COVID-19 samples came from the United States, Italy and Spain. T cells, B-cell-depleted T cells, or PBMCs supplied cDNA or gDNA.

The rearrangement uses TRBV11-2 and TRBJ2-7; 10 positions agree with TRBD1. What was sequenced was peripheral blood. The TCR sequence derives from a man aged 50 or older who had recovered from COVID-19. The CDR3 coding sequence is TGTGCCAGTCGAGATCCGGGACAGGGGTTCCACGAGCAGTACTTC. It is translated as CASRDPGQGFHEQYF.